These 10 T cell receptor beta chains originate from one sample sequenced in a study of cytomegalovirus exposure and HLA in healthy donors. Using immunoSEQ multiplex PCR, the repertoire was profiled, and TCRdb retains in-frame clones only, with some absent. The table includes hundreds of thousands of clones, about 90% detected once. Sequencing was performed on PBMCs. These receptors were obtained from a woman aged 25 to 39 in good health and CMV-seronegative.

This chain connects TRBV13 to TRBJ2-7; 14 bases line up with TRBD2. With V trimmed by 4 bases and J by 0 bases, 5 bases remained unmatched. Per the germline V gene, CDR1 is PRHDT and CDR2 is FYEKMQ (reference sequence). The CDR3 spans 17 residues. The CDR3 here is CASSSRLAGGPSYEQYF. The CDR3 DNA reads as TGTGCCAGCAGCTCGAGACTAGCGGGAGGGCCCTCCTACGAGCAGTACTTC.

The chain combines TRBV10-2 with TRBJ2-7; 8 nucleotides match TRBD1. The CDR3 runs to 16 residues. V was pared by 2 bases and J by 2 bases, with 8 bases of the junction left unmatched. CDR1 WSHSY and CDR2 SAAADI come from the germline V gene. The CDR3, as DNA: TGCGCCAGCAGTGAGACAACCGGGACAGGCGCCTACGAGCAGTACTTC. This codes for CASSETTGTGAYEQYF.

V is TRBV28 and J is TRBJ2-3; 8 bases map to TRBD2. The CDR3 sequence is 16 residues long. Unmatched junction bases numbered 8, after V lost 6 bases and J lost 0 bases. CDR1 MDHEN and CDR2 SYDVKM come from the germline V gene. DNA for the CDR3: TGTGCCAGCAGCCTGATAGCGGGACTCAGCACAGATACGCAGTATTTT. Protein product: CASSLIAGLSTDTQYF.

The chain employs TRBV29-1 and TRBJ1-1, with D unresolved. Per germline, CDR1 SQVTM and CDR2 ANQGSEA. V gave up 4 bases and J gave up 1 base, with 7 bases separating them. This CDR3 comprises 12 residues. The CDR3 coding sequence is TGCAGCGTTGTTTCCGGGAACACTGAAGCTTTCTTT. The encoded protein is CSVVSGNTEAFF. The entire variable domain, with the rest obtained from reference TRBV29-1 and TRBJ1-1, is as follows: SAVISQKPSRDICQRGTSLTIQCQVDSQVTMMFWYRQQPGQSLTLIATANQGSEATYESGFVIDKFPISRPNLTFSTLTVSNMSPEDSSIYLCSVVSGNTEAFFGQGTRLTVV.

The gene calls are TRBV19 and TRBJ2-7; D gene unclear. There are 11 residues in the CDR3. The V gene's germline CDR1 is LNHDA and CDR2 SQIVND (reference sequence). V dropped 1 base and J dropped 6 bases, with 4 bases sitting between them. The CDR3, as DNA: TGTGCCAGTAGTATAGGGACCGAGCAGTACTTC. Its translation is CASSIGTEQYF.

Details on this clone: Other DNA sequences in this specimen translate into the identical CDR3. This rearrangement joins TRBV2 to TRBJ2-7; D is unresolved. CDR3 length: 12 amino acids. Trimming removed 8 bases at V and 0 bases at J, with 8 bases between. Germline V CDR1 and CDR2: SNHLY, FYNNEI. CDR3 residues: CASSLGSYEQYF. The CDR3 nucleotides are TGTGCCAGCTCCTTAGGCTCCTACGAGCAGTACTTC.

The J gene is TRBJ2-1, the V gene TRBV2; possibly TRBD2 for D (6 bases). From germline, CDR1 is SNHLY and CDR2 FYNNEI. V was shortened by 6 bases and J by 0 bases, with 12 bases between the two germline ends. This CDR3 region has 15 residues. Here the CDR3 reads CASSQTRDSYNEQFF. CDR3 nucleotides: TGTGCCAGCAGCCAGACTAGAGACTCCTACAATGAGCAGTTCTTC.

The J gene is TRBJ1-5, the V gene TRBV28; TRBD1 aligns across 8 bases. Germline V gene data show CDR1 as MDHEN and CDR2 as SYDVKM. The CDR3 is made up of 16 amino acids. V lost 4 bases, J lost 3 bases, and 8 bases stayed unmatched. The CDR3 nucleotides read TGTGCCAGCAGTTCCTGGACAGGGCATCTCAATCAGCCCCAGCATTTT. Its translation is CASSSWTGHLNQPQHF.

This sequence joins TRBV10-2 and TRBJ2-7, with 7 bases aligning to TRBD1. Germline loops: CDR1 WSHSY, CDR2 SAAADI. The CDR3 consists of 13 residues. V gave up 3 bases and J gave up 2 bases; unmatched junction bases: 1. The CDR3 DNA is TGCGCCAGCAGTGAAGGGGGCGCCTACGAGCAGTACTTC. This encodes CASSEGGAYEQYF.

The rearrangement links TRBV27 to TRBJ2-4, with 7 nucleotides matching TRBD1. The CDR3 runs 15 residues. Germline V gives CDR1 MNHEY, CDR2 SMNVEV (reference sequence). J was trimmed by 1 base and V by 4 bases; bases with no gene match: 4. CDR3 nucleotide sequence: TGTGCCAGCAGTTCAGACAGGGACGCCAAAAACATTCAGTACTTC. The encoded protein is CASSSDRDAKNIQYF.